This T cell receptor beta chain was recovered during a study of metastatic and nonmetastatic thyroid tumors. This clone showed up many times. TCRdb recomputed clones from the PCR reads via MiXCR. The table records over 20,000 clones, 20% to 30% of them present only once. Nobody among the patients had been given any treatment before thyroid surgery. Sequenced: blood. The receptor was isolated from a male donor with papillary thyroid cancer or a benign thyroid nodule (not recorded which). Some clones in this sample may be carry-over from other donors' samples.

Here the CDR3 DNA reads TGTGCCAGCAGTGGAGGGGGTGGTCACGAGCAGTACTTC. This codes for CASSGGGGHEQYF. The chain couples TRBV5-4 to TRBJ2-7; D is perhaps TRBD1 or TRBD2 (6 bases each). With 5 bases removed from V and 5 bases from J, the gap between germline ends came to 14 bases. This CDR3 is built from 13 residues. The germline V gene has CDR1 SGHNT and CDR2 YYREEE (reference sequence).